What follows are 32 T cell receptor beta chains derived from one specimen sequenced in a study of blood T cell repertoires in COVID-19. Clones were sequenced by immunoSEQ multiplex PCR, and TCRdb holds only the in-frame ones, with some missing. The data show about 260,000 clones, 88% seen once. The sequenced material came from peripheral blood. These receptors were taken from a woman in her 70s with COVID-19, enrolled during active disease.

The chain employs TRBV6-5 and TRBJ1-1; 8 nucleotides line up with TRBD1. This CDR3 region has 14 residues. Germline V gene lookup returns CDR1 MNHEY and CDR2 SVGAGI. Trimming took 5 bases from V and 1 from J; bases not matched to a gene: 3. CDR3 sequence: CASSKGQENTEAFF. The CDR3 DNA follows: TGTGCCAGCAGTAAGGGACAGGAGAACACTGAAGCTTTCTTT.

This chain uses TRBV28 with TRBJ1-2, with 9 bases fitting TRBD1. V was pared by 2 bases and J by 3 bases, with 1 base of the junction left unmatched. This CDR3 comprises 14 residues. Germline V gives CDR1 MDHEN, CDR2 SYDVKM. CDR3 nucleotide sequence: TGTGCCAGCAGTTTAGGGGACAGGGACTATGGCTACACCTTC. As protein: CASSLGDRDYGYTF.

The chain carries TRBV18 and TRBJ1-3; D may be TRBD1 (5 bases). In germline, CDR1 is KGHSH, CDR2 LQKENI. V was pared by 2 bases and J by 4 bases, with 15 bases between. The CDR3 sequence is 16 residues long. CDR3 DNA: TGTGCCAGCTCACCATTCGGCAGGGAGGCGGGAAACACCATATATTTT. Translation: CASSPFGREAGNTIYF. The whole variable domain, remainder taken from reference TRBV18 and TRBJ1-3, is NAGVMQNPRHLVRRRGQEARLRCSPMKGHSHVYWYRQLPEEGLKFMVYLQKENIIDESGMPKERFSAEFPKEGPSILRIQQVVRGDSAAYFCASSPFGREAGNTIYFGEGSWLTVV.

The chain uses TRBV6-1 and TRBJ2-6, with no clear D. Deletions cut 3 bases from V and 3 bases from J, with 6 bases between. The CDR3 length is 14 residues. Germline V gene data show CDR1 as MNHNS and CDR2 as SASEGT. The CDR3 DNA reads TGTGCCAGCAGTGAGGTCTATGGGGCCAACGTCCTGACTTTC. Its protein product is CASSEVYGANVLTF.

This clone was seen a single time. The V gene is TRBV28, the J gene TRBJ2-7; TRBD1 aligns across 7 bases. With V trimmed by 6 bases and J by 7 bases, 9 bases remained unmatched. The CDR3 is 13 residues long. CDR1 and CDR2 (germline): MDHEN, SYDVKM. CDR3 residues: CASRQDRSGEQYF. Written as DNA, the CDR3 is TGTGCCAGCAGACAGGACAGGAGTGGTGAGCAGTACTTC.

Remarks on this clone: This sample includes further DNA sequences coding for the same CDR3. This chain joins TRBV27 and TRBJ2-7, with TRBD2 identical over 10 bases. The trim removed 5 bases at V and 4 bases at J, leaving 2 bases unmatched. Germline V lookup: CDR1 MNHEY, CDR2 SMNVEV (reference sequence). This CDR3 is 13 amino acids long. This CDR3 reads CASSASGSYEQYF. CDR3 DNA sequence: TGTGCCAGCAGTGCTAGCGGGAGTTACGAGCAGTACTTC.

The chain employs TRBV11-2 and TRBJ2-7; no firm D call. Per germline, CDR1 SGHAT and CDR2 FQNNGV. This CDR3 has 15 amino acids. V lost 5 bases and J 3 bases, leaving 17 bases between the germline ends. The CDR3 spells CASSAPSYSHYEQYF. CDR3 bases: TGTGCCAGCAGCGCCCCATCCTATTCCCACTACGAGCAGTACTTC.

V is TRBV6-1 and J is TRBJ2-2; maybe TRBD1 (6 bases). Trimming pared 1 base from V and 6 bases from J, leaving 12 bases between. CDR3 size: 15 residues. CDR1 is MNHNS, CDR2 SASEGT, per germline. CDR3 amino acids: CASSEVQGIAGELFF. As DNA, the CDR3 is TGTGCCAGCAGTGAAGTACAGGGTATCGCCGGGGAGCTGTTTTTT.

The V call is TRBV5-1, the J call TRBJ2-7; TRBD2 matches at 10 bases. The CDR3 totals 14 residues. Germline V gene data show CDR1 as SGHRS and CDR2 as YFSETQ. V shed 7 bases and J 1 base; nucleotides not matched to a gene: 5. The CDR3: CASRPLAGSYEQYF. The DNA of the CDR3 is TGCGCCAGCCGGCCACTAGCGGGGTCCTACGAGCAGTACTTC.

The chain recombines TRBV11-1 with TRBJ2-5; 12 nucleotides agree with TRBD2. Trimming at V came to 5 bases and at J to 5 bases, leaving 9 bases not matched to a gene. CDR3 length: 16 amino acids. Per germline, CDR1 SGHAT and CDR2 FQDESV (reference sequence). The CDR3 protein is CASSPRLAGAWETQYF. DNA of the CDR3: TGTGCCAGCAGCCCCCGACTAGCGGGAGCTTGGGAGACCCAGTACTTC. The complete variable domain, with remaining parts taken from reference TRBV11-1 and TRBJ2-5, reads EAEVAQSPRYKITEKSQAVAFWCDPISGHATLYWYRQILGQGPELLVQFQDESVVDDSQLPKDRFSAERLKGVDSTLKIQPAELGDSAMYLCASSPRLAGAWETQYFGPGTRLLVL.

This chain uses TRBV6-5 with TRBJ2-7; TRBD1 matches at 9 bases. This CDR3 spans 14 amino acids. Looked up from germline, CDR1 is MNHEY and CDR2 is SVGAGI. The ends lost 6 bases at V and 4 bases at J; junction bases unmatched: 7. Written as DNA, the CDR3 is TGTGCCAGCAGCAAGACAGGGGGTTTATACGAGCAGTACTTC. Translation gives CASSKTGGLYEQYF.

The chain employs TRBV4-3 and TRBJ1-1; 9 bases are shared with TRBD1. V lost 3 bases to trimming and J lost 4 bases; unmatched junction nucleotides: 9. This CDR3 is 16 amino acids long. CDR1 LGHNA and CDR2 YSLEER come from the germline V gene. The CDR3 loop is CASSQRPGQGGTEAFF. The CDR3 region has the DNA TGCGCCAGCAGCCAGAGACCGGGACAGGGAGGCACTGAAGCTTTCTTT.

The CDR3 sequence: CASSYSTPSSYEQYF. CDR3 coding DNA: TGTGCCAGCAGTTACTCGACTCCTAGCTCCTACGAGCAGTACTTC. This chain links TRBV6-6 with TRBJ2-7; D is unclear. Looked up from germline, CDR1 is MNHNY and CDR2 is SVGAGI (reference sequence). Trimming took 0 bases from V and 0 from J, leaving 9 bases between them. The CDR3 is 15 residues long.

Worth noting for this clone: The same CDR3 also results from other DNA sequences found in this sample. The rearrangement links TRBV7-9 to TRBJ1-2, with a possible D match to TRBD1 (5 bases). The CDR3 covers 14 residues. Trimming took off 5 bases at V and 4 bases at J, with 14 bases between the two ends. The germline CDR1 and CDR2 sequences are SEHNR and FQNEAQ (reference sequence). In DNA, the CDR3 is TGTGCCAGCAGCCCGCGGCAGGGCGCCTATGGCTACACCTTC. Encoded protein: CASSPRQGAYGYTF.

The chain couples TRBV5-4 to TRBJ2-7; D uncertain. The CDR3 is 14 residues long. Germline V CDR1 and CDR2: SGHNT, YYREEE (reference sequence). Trimming took 2 bases from V and 0 from J, leaving 9 bases between them. Here the CDR3 reads CASSFFGGSYEQYF. Written as DNA, the CDR3 is TGTGCCAGCAGCTTCTTCGGCGGCTCCTACGAGCAGTACTTC.

The J gene is TRBJ2-1, the V gene TRBV5-4; D is perhaps TRBD2 (5 bases). The CDR3 covers 16 residues. CDR1 and CDR2 from the germline V gene are SGHNT and YYREEE (reference sequence). Trimming pared 0 bases from V and 9 bases from J, leaving 19 bases between. CDR3 sequence (DNA): TGTGCCAGCAGCTTGGTCTCACTAGTGGGTCCCAGTGAGCAGTTCTTC. This translates into CASSLVSLVGPSEQFF. The full variable domain, completed using reference TRBV5-4 and TRBJ2-1, is ETGVTQSPTHLIKTRGQQVTLRCSSQSGHNTVSWYQQALGQGPQFIFQYYREEENGRGNFPPRFSGLQFPNYSSELNVNALELDDSALYLCASSLVSLVGPSEQFFGPGTRLTVL.

This chain links TRBV27 with TRBJ2-7; D is possibly TRBD1 (6 bases). Trimming removed 0 bases from V and 1 base from J, with 10 bases in between. Germline CDR1 is MNHEY and CDR2 is SMNVEV (reference sequence). The CDR3 runs to 15 residues. CDR3 in DNA: TGTGCCAGCAGTTTATCGGGGACACCTTCCTACGAGCAGTACTTC. Amino acids: CASSLSGTPSYEQYF.

This chain connects TRBV5-1 to TRBJ2-1; 9 nucleotides agree with TRBD1. CDR3 size: 16 residues. Germline trimming cut 4 bases from V and 4 bases from J; bases unmatched to any gene: 9. The germline gives CDR1 SGHRS, CDR2 YFSETQ. This CDR3 reads CASSPQAGTGYNEQFF. The CDR3 DNA is TGCGCCAGCAGCCCCCAGGCCGGGACAGGGTACAATGAGCAGTTCTTC.

The genes are TRBV11-1 and TRBJ2-7; possible D gene TRBD1, 6 bases. This CDR3 is built from 14 residues. Per the germline V gene, CDR1 is SGHAT and CDR2 is FQDESV (reference sequence). Trimming cost V 1 base and J 3 bases, with 10 bases left between them. The chain's CDR3 is CASSLGQAGYEQYF. As DNA, the CDR3 is TGTGCCAGCAGCTTAGGACAGGCTGGCTACGAGCAGTACTTC.

In this sample, this clone turned up once. The rearrangement uses TRBV7-3 and TRBJ2-1, with a tentative D call TRBD2 (6 bases). The CDR3 consists of 15 residues. Germline CDR1 reads SGHTA; CDR2 reads FQGTGA. Trimming removed 4 bases from V and 4 bases from J, with 14 bases in between. CDR3 sequence: CASSSTWGEYNEQFF. The CDR3 nucleotides read TGTGCCAGCAGCTCCACTTGGGGGGAATACAATGAGCAGTTCTTC.

The DNA for the CDR3 is TGTGCCAGTAGTATAGCCGGACCCGGGACTAGCGGGAGGGGGAACACCGGGGAGCTGTTTTTT. This encodes CASSIAGPGTSGRGNTGELFF. The chain has TRBV19 and TRBJ2-2; TRBD2 matches at 16 bases. The CDR3 is 21 amino acids. With V trimmed by 1 base and J by 1 base, 9 bases remained unmatched. Per germline, CDR1 LNHDA and CDR2 SQIVND (reference sequence).

V is TRBV5-4 and J is TRBJ2-7, with 11 bases fitting TRBD2. The CDR3 totals 15 residues. V was clipped by 5 bases and J by 1 base; unmatched bases: 5. CDR1 is SGHNT, CDR2 YYREEE, per germline (reference sequence). This CDR3 is CASSLTSGSSYEQYF. The DNA for the CDR3 is TGTGCCAGCAGTTTAACTAGCGGGAGTTCCTACGAGCAGTACTTC.

The rearrangement links TRBV9 to TRBJ1-5; 8 bases fit TRBD1. CDR3 length: 15 residues. CDR1 SGDLS and CDR2 YYNGEE come from the germline V gene. V lost 2 bases and J lost 7; bases outside the gene matches: 8. This CDR3 reads CASSVGQGPGQPQHF. CDR3 bases: TGTGCCAGCAGCGTTGGACAGGGTCCGGGGCAGCCCCAGCATTTT. Complete variable domain (other parts from reference TRBV9 and TRBJ1-5): DSGVTQTPKHLITATGQRVTLRCSPRSGDLSVYWYQQSLDQGLQFLIQYYNGEERAKGNILERFSAQQFPDLHSELNLSSLELGDSALYFCASSVGQGPGQPQHFGDGTRLSIL.

The chain carries TRBV29-1 and TRBJ2-5; 8 bases line up with TRBD1. From germline, CDR1 is SQVTM and CDR2 ANQGSEA. This CDR3 is 11 amino acids long. Germline trimming cut 8 bases from V and 3 bases from J; bases unmatched to any gene: 2. The CDR3 DNA follows: TGCAGCTTACAGGGGGAAGAGACCCAGTACTTC. Its translation is CSLQGEETQYF.

The chain links TRBV6-5 to TRBJ2-7, with a possible D match to TRBD1 (5 bases). The V gene's germline CDR1 is MNHEY and CDR2 SVGAGI. The CDR3 covers 14 residues. V lost 5 bases to trimming and J lost 0 bases, with 11 bases between them. CDR3 loop: CASSPSTDSYEQYF. DNA for the CDR3: TGTGCCAGCAGTCCCTCGACAGACTCCTACGAGCAGTACTTC.

The chain joins TRBV19 to TRBJ1-4; D gene unclear. Trimming removed 7 bases from V and 3 bases from J, with 15 bases in between. The CDR3 sequence is 15 residues long. Germline V gene data show CDR1 as LNHDA and CDR2 as SQIVND (reference sequence). CDR3 residues: CASTDTAGPNEKLFF. The CDR3 nucleotides read TGTGCCAGTACTGATACCGCGGGCCCTAATGAAAAACTGTTTTTT.

This clone occurred once. J is TRBJ1-2 and V is TRBV7-6, with no clear D. Trimming removed 5 bases at V and 3 bases at J, with 10 bases between. The germline V gene has CDR1 SGHVS and CDR2 FNYEAQ. The CDR3 sequence is 13 residues long. CDR3 nucleotides: TGTGCCAGCAGCCCAGGCGGGGACTATGGCTACACCTTC. Translation: CASSPGGDYGYTF. The complete variable domain, with remaining parts taken from reference TRBV7-6 and TRBJ1-2, reads GAGVSQSPRYKVTKRGQDVALRCDPISGHVSLYWYRQALGQGPEFLTYFNYEAQQDKSGLPNDRFSAERPEGSISTLTIQRTEQRDSAMYRCASSPGGDYGYTFGSGTRLTVV.

Comment on this clone: Within the sample, other DNA sequences also encode this same CDR3. The CDR3 coding sequence is TGTGCCAGCAGCCAAGACTTATCTGGGGCCAACGTCCTGACTTTC. This sequence encodes CASSQDLSGANVLTF. The J gene is TRBJ2-6, the V gene TRBV4-2, with D uncertain. Trimming cost V 0 bases and J 1 base, with 4 bases left between them. CDR1 and CDR2 from the germline V gene are LGHNA and YNFKEQ. The CDR3 spans 15 residues.

This chain links TRBV5-4 with TRBJ1-1; TRBD1 is a possible D gene (5 bases). This CDR3 is built from 15 residues. V gave up 0 bases and J gave up 5 bases, with 14 bases separating them. CDR1 SGHNT and CDR2 YYREEE come from the germline V gene (reference sequence). CDR3 nucleotide sequence: TGTGCCAGCAGCTTGGCCGGCGGGGCAAGAACTGAAGCTTTCTTT. Translating gives CASSLAGGARTEAFF.

The chain has TRBV6-5 and TRBJ2-7, with D tentatively TRBD1 (5 bases). Looked up from germline, CDR1 is MNHEY and CDR2 is SVGAGI. Deletions cut 6 bases from V and 0 bases from J, with 9 bases between. The CDR3 is 13 amino acids. The CDR3 nucleotides read TGTGCCAGCAGATCCAGGGACTCCTACGAGCAGTACTTC. It encodes CASRSRDSYEQYF.

This clone appeared once. J is TRBJ2-7 and V is TRBV5-1; D is ambiguous. The germline V gene has CDR1 SGHRS and CDR2 YFSETQ. CDR3 length: 13 residues. Deletions cut 0 bases from V and 4 bases from J, with 8 bases between. The CDR3: CASSLETQYEQYF. DNA for the CDR3: TGCGCCAGCAGCTTGGAGACTCAATACGAGCAGTACTTC. Full variable domain (remainder filled in from reference TRBV5-1 and TRBJ2-7): KAGVTQTPRYLIKTRGQQVTLSCSPISGHRSVSWYQQTPGQGLQFLFEYFSETQRNKGNFPGRFSGRQFSNSRSEMNVSTLELGDSALYLCASSLETQYEQYFGPGTRLTVT.

V and J are TRBV28 and TRBJ1-3; D possibly corresponds to TRBD1 (5 bases). Trimming pared 11 bases from V and 4 bases from J, leaving 9 bases between. There are 11 residues in the CDR3. Per the germline V gene, CDR1 is MDHEN and CDR2 is SYDVKM. DNA of the CDR3: TGTGCCGGGGCCGACGGAAACACCATATATTTT. This translates into CAGADGNTIYF.